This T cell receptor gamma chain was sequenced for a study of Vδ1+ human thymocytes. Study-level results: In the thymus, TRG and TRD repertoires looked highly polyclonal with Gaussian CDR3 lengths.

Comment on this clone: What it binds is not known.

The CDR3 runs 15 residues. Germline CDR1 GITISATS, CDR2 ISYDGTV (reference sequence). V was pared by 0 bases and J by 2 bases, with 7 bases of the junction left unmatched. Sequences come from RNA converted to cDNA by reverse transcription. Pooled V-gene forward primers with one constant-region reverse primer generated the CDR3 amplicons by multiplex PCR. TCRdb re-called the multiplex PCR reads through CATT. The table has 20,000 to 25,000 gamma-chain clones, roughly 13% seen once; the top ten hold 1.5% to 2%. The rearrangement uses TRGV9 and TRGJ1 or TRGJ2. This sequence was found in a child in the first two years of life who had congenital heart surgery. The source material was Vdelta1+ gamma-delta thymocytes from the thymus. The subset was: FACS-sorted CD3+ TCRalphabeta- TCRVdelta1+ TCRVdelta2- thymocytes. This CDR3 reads CALWEVLPYYYKKLF. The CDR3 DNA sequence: TGTGCCTTGTGGGAGGTGCTCCCCTATTATTATAAGAAACTCTTT.